This T cell receptor beta chain was obtained from a study of patients and donors after allogeneic stem cell transplantation. The germline V and J ends were trimmed by 4 bases and 4 bases, with 12 bases remaining between them. Germline CDR1 and CDR2: WSHSY and SAAADI. The length of the CDR3 is 14 residues. The table lists this clonotype with a few counts. MiXCR, applied by TCRdb to the RT-PCR reads, yields one record per CDR3 protein. This sample has approximately 99,000 distinct CDR3 sequences, with roughly 37% found just once. This chain uses TRBV10-2 with TRBJ2-3, with D uncertain. This sequence originates from a human donor who was either an allogeneic HSCT recipient or a stem cell or donor lymphocyte infusion donor (not recorded which). It is not recorded whose cells these are; they may come from a transplant donor. The specimen sequenced was blood, either unsorted or a sorted T cell fraction (not recorded which). The CDR3 spells CASSVVSWADTQYF. CDR3 DNA: TGCGCCAGCAGTGTTGTTAGCTGGGCAGATACGCAGTATTTT.